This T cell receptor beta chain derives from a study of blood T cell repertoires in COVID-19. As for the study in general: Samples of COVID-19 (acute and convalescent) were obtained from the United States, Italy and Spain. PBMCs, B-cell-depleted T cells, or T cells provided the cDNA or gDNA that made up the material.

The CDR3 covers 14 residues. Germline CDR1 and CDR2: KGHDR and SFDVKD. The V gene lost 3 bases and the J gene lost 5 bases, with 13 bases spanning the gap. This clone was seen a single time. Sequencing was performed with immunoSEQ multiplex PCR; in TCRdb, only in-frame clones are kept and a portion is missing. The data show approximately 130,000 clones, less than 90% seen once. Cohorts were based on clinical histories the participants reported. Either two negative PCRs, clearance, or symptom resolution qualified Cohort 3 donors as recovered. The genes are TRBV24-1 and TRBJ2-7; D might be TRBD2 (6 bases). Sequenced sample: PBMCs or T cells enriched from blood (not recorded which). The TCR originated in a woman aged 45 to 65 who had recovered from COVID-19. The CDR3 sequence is CATSDGGTAHEQYF. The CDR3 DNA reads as TGTGCCACCAGTGATGGCGGGACGGCCCACGAGCAGTACTTC.